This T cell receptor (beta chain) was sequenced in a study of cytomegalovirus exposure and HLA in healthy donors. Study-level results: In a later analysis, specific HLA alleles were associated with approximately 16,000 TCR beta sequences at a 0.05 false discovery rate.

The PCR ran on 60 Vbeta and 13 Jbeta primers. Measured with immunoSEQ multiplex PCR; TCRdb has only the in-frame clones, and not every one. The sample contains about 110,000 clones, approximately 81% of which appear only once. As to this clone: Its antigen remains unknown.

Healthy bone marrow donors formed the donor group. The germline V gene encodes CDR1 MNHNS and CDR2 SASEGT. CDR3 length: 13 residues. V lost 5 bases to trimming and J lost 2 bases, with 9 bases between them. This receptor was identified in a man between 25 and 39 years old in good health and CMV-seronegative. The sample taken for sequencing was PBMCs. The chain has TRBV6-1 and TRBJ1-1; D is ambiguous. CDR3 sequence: CASSPPKNTEAFF. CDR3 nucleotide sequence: TGTGCCAGCAGTCCGCCTAAAAACACTGAAGCTTTCTTT.